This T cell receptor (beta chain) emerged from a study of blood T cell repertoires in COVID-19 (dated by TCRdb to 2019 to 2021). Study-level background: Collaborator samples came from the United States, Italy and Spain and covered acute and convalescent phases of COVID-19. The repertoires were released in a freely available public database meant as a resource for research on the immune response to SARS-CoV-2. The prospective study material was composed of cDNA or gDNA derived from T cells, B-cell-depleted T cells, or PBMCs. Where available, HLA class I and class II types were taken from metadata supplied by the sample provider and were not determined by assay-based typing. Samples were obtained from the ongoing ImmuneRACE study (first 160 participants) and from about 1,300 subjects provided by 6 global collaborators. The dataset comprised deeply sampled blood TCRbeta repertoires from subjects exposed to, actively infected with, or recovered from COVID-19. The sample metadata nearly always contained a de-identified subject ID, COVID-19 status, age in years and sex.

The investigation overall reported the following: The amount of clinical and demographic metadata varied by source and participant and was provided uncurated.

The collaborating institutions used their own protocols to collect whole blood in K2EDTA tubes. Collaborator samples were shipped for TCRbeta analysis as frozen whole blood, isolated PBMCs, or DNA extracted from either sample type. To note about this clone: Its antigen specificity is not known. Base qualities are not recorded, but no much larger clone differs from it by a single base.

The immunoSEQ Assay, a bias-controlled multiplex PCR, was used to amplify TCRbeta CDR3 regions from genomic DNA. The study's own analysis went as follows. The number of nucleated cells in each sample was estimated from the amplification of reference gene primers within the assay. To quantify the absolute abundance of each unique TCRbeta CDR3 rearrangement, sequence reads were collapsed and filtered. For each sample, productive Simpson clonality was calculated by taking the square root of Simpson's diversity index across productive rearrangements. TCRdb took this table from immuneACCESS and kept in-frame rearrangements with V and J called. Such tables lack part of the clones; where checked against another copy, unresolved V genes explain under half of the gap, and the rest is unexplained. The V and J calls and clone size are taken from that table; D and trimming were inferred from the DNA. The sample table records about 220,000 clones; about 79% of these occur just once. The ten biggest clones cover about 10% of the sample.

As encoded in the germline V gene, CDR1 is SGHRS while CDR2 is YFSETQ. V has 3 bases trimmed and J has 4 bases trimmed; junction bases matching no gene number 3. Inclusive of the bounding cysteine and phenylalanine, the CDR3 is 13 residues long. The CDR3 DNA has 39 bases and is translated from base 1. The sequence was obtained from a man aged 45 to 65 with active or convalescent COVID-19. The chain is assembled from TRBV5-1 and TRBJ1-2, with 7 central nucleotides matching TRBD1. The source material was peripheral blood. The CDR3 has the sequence CASSSRDSYGYTF. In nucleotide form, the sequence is TGCGCCAGCAGCTCTCGGGACAGCTATGGCTACACCTTC. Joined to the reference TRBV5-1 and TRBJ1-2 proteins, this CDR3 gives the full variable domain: KAGVTQTPRYLIKTRGQQVTLSCSPISGHRSVSWYQQTPGQGLQFLFEYFSETQRNKGNFPGRFSGRQFSNSRSEMNVSTLELGDSALYLCASSSRDSYGYTFGSGTRLTVV.